The rows below give T cell receptor beta chains drawn from one sample of a study of blood T cell repertoires in COVID-19. Libraries were prepared by immunoSEQ multiplex PCR; TCRdb keeps only in-frame clonotypes and omits some of them. The repertoire has a few hundred thousand clones, roughly 89% of them found once; the top ten carry roughly a tenth. The material sequenced was PBMCs or T cells enriched from blood (not recorded which). The receptors were gathered from a woman in her forties or fifties who had recovered from COVID-19. Each CDR3 is given with its conserved first and last residue. Each record gives: J gene, V gene, D gene, clone size, CDR3 protein, CDR3 DNA. A D gene is named only where the DNA matches it firmly. Some rows mark clone size as missing; the rest say once, few, many or name a class of expanded clone.

TRBJ1-1 | TRBV6-1 | - | - | CASSELSGAGNTEAFF | TGTGCCAGCAGTGAATTGAGTGGGGCAGGGAACACTGAAGCTTTCTTT
TRBJ1-2 | TRBV5-1 | - | - | CASSLSPTGYGYTF | TGCGCCAGCAGCTTGAGTCCGACGGGATATGGCTACACCTTC
TRBJ1-1 | TRBV30 | - | once | CAWSAIEAFF | TGTGCCTGGAGCGCTATTGAGGCTTTCTTT
TRBJ1-4 | TRBV4-3 | TRBD1 | - | CASSPILNPQGAGTNEKLFF | TGCGCCAGCAGCCCGATCTTGAATCCACAGGGGGCCGGCACTAATGAAAAACTGTTTTTT
TRBJ1-5 | TRBV6-2/TRBV6-3 | - | - | CASSRQLRDQPQHF | TGTGCCAGCAGCCGACAGTTACGGGATCAGCCCCAGCATTTT
TRBJ2-3 | TRBV24-1 | TRBD1 | - | CATPTGGSDTQYF | TGTGCCACACCAACAGGGGGCAGCGATACGCAGTATTTT
TRBJ2-7 | TRBV29-1 | TRBD1 | - | CSVIGTGYYEQYF | TGCAGCGTAATTGGGACAGGGTACTACGAGCAGTACTTC
TRBJ2-3 | TRBV20-1 | TRBD1 | - | CSASRRQGASTDTQYF | TGCAGTGCTAGTAGGCGGCAGGGGGCCAGCACAGATACGCAGTATTTT
TRBJ1-3 | TRBV25-1 | - | - | CASSEPGLSGNTIYF | TGTGCCAGCAGTGAGCCCGGACTCTCTGGAAACACCATATATTTT
TRBJ2-3 | TRBV29-1 | - | - | CSVVSPRLPGTDTQYF | TGCAGCGTTGTTTCCCCTCGCCTCCCGGGGACAGATACGCAGTATTTT
TRBJ1-6 | TRBV4-1 | TRBD1 | - | CASSQEGFGQGTPLHF | TGCGCCAGCAGCCAAGAGGGTTTCGGACAGGGGACACCCCTCCACTTT
TRBJ1-4 | TRBV7-2 | TRBD1 | - | CASTWDRGSEKLFF | TGTGCCAGCACCTGGGACAGGGGAAGTGAAAAACTGTTTTTT
TRBJ2-7 | TRBV28 | - | - | CASSSALGRKTRRTYEQYF | TGTGCCAGCAGTTCCGCCCTCGGGAGAAAGACACGGAGGACCTACGAGCAGTACTTC
TRBJ1-5 | TRBV18 | - | - | CASSPSGGSNQPQHF | TGTGCCAGCTCACCAAGCGGCGGTAGCAATCAGCCCCAGCATTTT
TRBJ2-5 | TRBV5-1 | TRBD1 | - | CASSGQVEETQYF | TGCGCCAGCAGCGGACAGGTTGAAGAGACCCAGTACTTC
TRBJ1-1 | TRBV9 | - | - | CASSVVTPTEAFF | TGTGCCAGCAGCGTAGTTACACCCACTGAAGCTTTCTTT
TRBJ2-7 | TRBV7-9 | TRBD1 | - | CASSPPGQGWNEQYF | TGTGCCAGCAGCCCGCCGGGACAGGGTTGGAACGAGCAGTACTTC
TRBJ1-2 | TRBV4-1 | TRBD1 | - | CASSQAPTGESYGYTF | TGCGCCAGCAGCCAAGCTCCGACAGGGGAGAGCTATGGCTACACCTTC
TRBJ1-6 | TRBV30 | - | - | CAWSNVGQYNSPLHF | TGTGCCTGGAGTAACGTTGGACAGTATAATTCACCCCTCCACTTT
TRBJ2-3 | TRBV9 | TRBD1 | - | CASSAGQGGTDTQYF | TGTGCCAGCAGCGCCGGACAGGGGGGCACAGATACGCAGTATTTT
TRBJ1-4 | TRBV7-8 | - | - | CASSSAEEVREKLFF | TGTGCCAGCAGCTCGGCTGAGGAGGTCCGTGAAAAACTGTTTTTT
TRBJ1-6 | TRBV5-1 | - | - | CASSFTLQGIQPDSPLHF | TGCGCCAGCAGCTTTACCCTGCAGGGAATTCAACCGGATTCACCCCTCCACTTT
TRBJ1-1 | TRBV12-5 | - | - | CASGLWGDEAFF | TGTGCTAGTGGTTTGTGGGGGGATGAAGCTTTCTTT
TRBJ2-5 | TRBV7-2 | - | - | CASSFGQQETQYF | TGTGCCAGCAGCTTTGGACAGCAAGAGACCCAGTACTTC
TRBJ1-2 | TRBV4-3 | TRBD1 | - | CASSQDLDRRDYGYTF | TGCGCCAGCAGCCAAGATCTGGACAGGAGAGACTATGGCTACACCTTC
TRBJ1-2 | TRBV2 | - | - | CASSEYRGVLYGYTF | TGTGCCAGCAGTGAATATCGAGGAGTGCTCTATGGCTACACCTTC
TRBJ1-4 | TRBV6-5 | - | few | CATRTTATNEKLFF | TGTGCCACCCGGACAACCGCAACTAATGAAAAACTGTTTTTT
TRBJ2-7 | TRBV2 | TRBD2 | - | CASRTPGRGKTYEQYF | TGTGCCAGCAGGACACCTGGGCGGGGGAAGACCTACGAGCAGTACTTC
TRBJ1-5 | TRBV6-5 | - | - | CASSQGSYSNQPQHF | TGTGCCAGCAGCCAGGGATCCTATAGCAATCAGCCCCAGCATTTT
TRBJ1-4 | TRBV7-2 | - | - | CASSPRGIGATNEKLFF | TGTGCCAGCAGCCCCAGGGGAATTGGGGCAACTAATGAAAAACTGTTTTTT
TRBJ1-1 | TRBV28 | - | - | CASSLFRGNTEAFF | TGTGCCAGCAGTTTGTTCAGGGGCAACACTGAAGCTTTCTTT
TRBJ1-5 | TRBV19 | - | - | CASSIDPPNRGQPQHF | TGTGCCAGTAGTATAGACCCGCCCAACCGGGGGCAGCCCCAGCATTTT
TRBJ1-2 | TRBV19 | TRBD1 | - | CASRGTVRFYGYTF | TGTGCCAGTCGAGGGACAGTTCGGTTCTATGGCTACACCTTC
TRBJ1-2 | TRBV28 | TRBD1 | - | CASSPGDRGLRGYTF | TGTGCCAGCAGTCCGGGGGACAGGGGGCTGCGGGGCTACACCTTC
TRBJ1-2 | TRBV5-1 | - | - | CASSDLVGEGYTF | TGCGCCAGCAGTGACCTAGTCGGGGAAGGCTACACCTTC
TRBJ2-3 | TRBV3-1/TRBV3-2 | - | - | CASSQQGSDTQYF | TGTGCCAGCAGCCAACAGGGGTCAGATACGCAGTATTTT
TRBJ1-2 | TRBV10-3 | TRBD1 | - | CAIRYGTGLTYGYTF | TGTGCCATCAGATACGGGACAGGGCTGACCTATGGCTACACCTTC
TRBJ1-1 | TRBV29-1 | TRBD1 | - | CSVDGRGAEAFF | TGCAGCGTTGATGGCAGGGGGGCTGAAGCTTTCTTT
TRBJ2-1 | TRBV11-3 | TRBD1 | - | CASSLDRQGNEQFF | TGTGCCAGCAGCTTAGACCGACAGGGCAATGAGCAGTTCTTC
TRBJ2-1 | TRBV10-3 | - | - | CAISRTVEAYNEQFF | TGTGCCATCAGTCGGACAGTGGAGGCATACAATGAGCAGTTCTTC
TRBJ1-2 | TRBV5-1 | TRBD1 | - | CASSSSGGQGTYGYTF | TGCGCCAGCAGCTCCAGCGGGGGACAGGGTACCTATGGCTACACCTTC
TRBJ2-5 | TRBV23-1 | TRBD2 | - | CASSPSGEKETQYF | TGCGCCAGCAGCCCGAGCGGGGAAAAGGAGACCCAGTACTTC
TRBJ1-2 | TRBV6-5 | - | - | CASSRDTPARGYTF | TGTGCCAGCAGCCGGGACACCCCGGCGCGGGGCTACACCTTC
TRBJ1-5 | TRBV19 | - | - | CASSIRGGNQPQHF | TGTGCCAGTAGTATCAGGGGAGGGAATCAGCCCCAGCATTTT
TRBJ1-1 | TRBV28 | TRBD1 | - | CASSRGDSRGEAFF | TGTGCCAGCAGTCGAGGGGACAGCAGGGGAGAAGCTTTCTTT
TRBJ2-2 | TRBV27 | - | - | CASRASGSAGELFF | TGTGCCAGCAGGGCTTCAGGGTCAGCCGGGGAGCTGTTTTTT
TRBJ1-1 | TRBV5-3 | - | once | CARSGIGQLNTEAFF | TGTGCCAGAAGCGGGATAGGACAGCTGAACACTGAAGCTTTCTTT